This T cell receptor beta chain emerged from a study of blood T cell repertoires in COVID-19. Study at large: PBMCs, B-cell-depleted T cells, or T cells were the source of the cDNA or gDNA that made up the material.

V lost 4 bases to trimming and J lost 5 bases, with 14 bases between them. Germline CDR1 LGHNA, CDR2 YSLEER. The CDR3 has 15 residues. In the original analysis: Amplifying reference gene primers gave estimates of nucleated cell counts. The repertoire was sequenced with immunoSEQ multiplex PCR; TCRdb's copy has only in-frame clones and lacks some. V and J calls plus clone size are reproduced from that table; the DNA served to infer D and trimming. The sample lists 50,000 to 60,000 clones, roughly four fifths occurring once. This TCR was recovered from a human donor in a cohort sampled during active or convalescent COVID-19. Sequencing was performed on peripheral blood. The chain recombines TRBV4-3 with TRBJ1-4; tentative D call: TRBD1 (6 bases). The CDR3, as DNA: TGCGCCAGCAGCCGAGGGACACTGAGAAATGAAAAACTGTTTTTT. Amino acids: CASSRGTLRNEKLFF.